The 19 T cell receptor beta chains below all came from one sample that was sequenced in a study of cytomegalovirus exposure and HLA in healthy donors. 60 Vbeta and 13 Jbeta primers were used in PCR. The data were produced by immunoSEQ multiplex PCR, yet TCRdb's version contains in-frame clones alone and is incomplete. In total, the table holds some 30,000 clones. Sequencing used PBMCs. These receptors all come from a woman between 35 and 50 years old in good health and CMV-seropositive.

The V gene is TRBV19, the J gene TRBJ2-3; TRBD2 might be the D (6 bases). Trimming took 10 bases from V and 1 from J, leaving 9 bases between them. The CDR3 runs to 12 residues. Germline lookup yields CDR1 LNHDA and CDR2 SQIVND (reference sequence). CDR3 sequence (DNA): TGTGCCATAGGGGAGGGCACAGATACGCAGTATTTT. Amino acid sequence: CAIGEGTDTQYF.

By frequency, this clone is medium-sized. This rearrangement joins TRBV7-9 to TRBJ2-1; TRBD2 matches 8 bases. Losses at the gene ends were 5 bases for V and 8 bases for J; bases not matched to a gene: 11. CDR3 length equals 15 residues. CDR1 is SEHNR, CDR2 FQNEAQ, per germline (reference sequence). CDR3 amino acids: CASSLTSGGSDEQFF. The DNA of the CDR3 is TGTGCCAGCAGCCTCACTAGCGGAGGTAGCGATGAGCAGTTCTTC.

V usage is TRBV9 and J usage is TRBJ2-5, with a tentative D call TRBD2 (5 bases). Trimming pared 4 bases from V and 7 bases from J, leaving 17 bases between. CDR3 length: 14 amino acids. Germline CDR1 SGDLS, CDR2 YYNGEE. This chain's CDR3 is CASSPQVAEGTQYF. The CDR3 bases are TGTGCCAGCAGCCCGCAGGTAGCTGAGGGGACCCAGTACTTC.

V and J are TRBV28 and TRBJ1-4, with 9 nucleotides matching TRBD1. Germline V gene lookup returns CDR1 MDHEN and CDR2 SYDVKM. Germline trimming cut 2 bases from V and 7 bases from J; bases unmatched to any gene: 5. The CDR3 covers 15 residues. DNA for the CDR3: TGTGCCAGCAGTTTACCGGGACAGGGTGGTGAAAAACTGTTTTTT. Translating it yields CASSLPGQGGEKLFF.

The gene calls are TRBV27 and TRBJ2-1; 12 bases are shared with TRBD2. Germline loops: CDR1 MNHEY, CDR2 SMNVEV (reference sequence). J was trimmed by 4 bases and V by 5 bases; bases with no gene match: 12. CDR3 size: 18 residues. In DNA, the CDR3 is TGTGCCAGCAGTAATCAACTGACTAGCGGGGGTCTTTACAATGAGCAGTTCTTC. It encodes CASSNQLTSGGLYNEQFF.

The V gene is TRBV19, the J gene TRBJ1-2; 7 nucleotides agree with TRBD1. The CDR3 has 15 amino acids. After removal of 6 bases from V and 3 bases from J, the junction contained 10 bases not matched to a gene. CDR1 and CDR2 from the germline V gene are LNHDA and SQIVND (reference sequence). This chain's CDR3 is CASRVQGSKDYGYTF. In DNA form, the CDR3 reads TGTGCCAGTAGGGTACAGGGGTCAAAGGACTATGGCTACACCTTC.

V is TRBV29-1 and J is TRBJ2-1; 12 bases align to TRBD2. Germline lookup yields CDR1 SQVTM and CDR2 ANQGSEA. The CDR3 length is 15 residues. J was trimmed by 3 bases and V by 6 bases; bases with no gene match: 6. The CDR3 nucleotides are TGCAGCGTCACTAGCGGGAGGCATTACTACAATGAGCAGTTCTTC. Translated: CSVTSGRHYYNEQFF.

The chain employs TRBV19 and TRBJ1-5; the match to TRBD1 covers 10 bases. The CDR3 is made up of 14 amino acids. Trimming took 6 bases from V and 4 from J; bases not matched to a gene: 3. Germline lookup yields CDR1 LNHDA and CDR2 SQIVND (reference sequence). CDR3 protein: CASRTGQGNQPQHF. In nucleotides, the CDR3 is TGTGCCAGTAGAACGGGACAGGGGAATCAGCCCCAGCATTTT.

The J gene is TRBJ1-4, the V gene TRBV18; unclear D gene. The CDR3 covers 14 residues. The V gene lost 3 bases and the J gene lost 0 bases, with 5 bases spanning the gap. Per the germline V gene, CDR1 is KGHSH and CDR2 is LQKENI. DNA of the CDR3: TGTGCCAGCTCACCCAGTGCAACTAATGAAAAACTGTTTTTT. The encoded protein is CASSPSATNEKLFF.

The CDR3 DNA reads as TGTGCCAGCTCACGGACTAGCGGAACCTACAATGAGCAGTTCTTC. Amino acids: CASSRTSGTYNEQFF. The chain employs TRBV18 and TRBJ2-1; 10 nucleotides line up with TRBD2. This CDR3 region has 15 residues. The germline CDR1 and CDR2 sequences are KGHSH and LQKENI. J gave up 2 bases and V 4 bases, and 2 bases lay outside the gene matches. Full variable domain (missing parts from reference TRBV18 and TRBJ2-1): NAGVMQNPRHLVRRRGQEARLRCSPMKGHSHVYWYRQLPEEGLKFMVYLQKENIIDESGMPKERFSAEFPKEGPSILRIQQVVRGDSAAYFCASSRTSGTYNEQFFGPGTRLTVL.

This CDR3 reads CASSYMNTEAFF. As DNA, the CDR3 is TGTGCCAGCAGTTACATGAACACTGAAGCTTTCTTT. This chain connects TRBV7-9 to TRBJ1-1; the D is unclear. The CDR3 loop spans 12 amino acids. The germline V gene has CDR1 SEHNR and CDR2 FQNEAQ (reference sequence). V was cut by 6 bases and J by 0 bases, with 5 bases left in between.

The chain couples TRBV15 to TRBJ1-5, with D perhaps matching TRBD1 (6 bases). Germline-derived CDR1 and CDR2 are LNHNV and YYDKDF (reference sequence). V lost 1 base and J 2 bases, leaving 12 bases between the germline ends. The CDR3 totals 16 residues. The CDR3 loop is CATSRGGNRGNQPQHF. The CDR3 DNA reads as TGTGCCACCAGCAGAGGAGGAAACAGGGGCAATCAGCCCCAGCATTTT.

The V call is TRBV7-6, the J call TRBJ2-7; maybe TRBD2 (5 bases). The CDR3 contains 12 residues. The germline CDR1 and CDR2 sequences are SGHVS and FNYEAQ. V was pared by 5 bases and J by 0 bases, with 5 bases between. The CDR3 here is CASSGSSYEQYF. The CDR3 DNA sequence: TGTGCCAGCAGCGGGAGCTCCTACGAGCAGTACTTC. The variable domain in full, with the rest retrieved from reference TRBV7-6 and TRBJ2-7, is GAGVSQSPRYKVTKRGQDVALRCDPISGHVSLYWYRQALGQGPEFLTYFNYEAQQDKSGLPNDRFSAERPEGSISTLTIQRTEQRDSAMYRCASSGSSYEQYFGPGTRLTVT.

This rearrangement joins TRBV19 to TRBJ2-2; 7 bases agree with TRBD2. The CDR3 runs to 14 residues. After removal of 9 bases from V and 2 bases from J, the junction contained 6 bases not matched to a gene. CDR1 and CDR2 from the germline V gene are LNHDA and SQIVND (reference sequence). In DNA, the CDR3 is TGTGCCAGCAGGGACTACACCAACACCGGGGAGCTGTTTTTT. Translated: CASRDYTNTGELFF.

This clone is called medium-sized based on its frequency. The chain combines TRBV30 with TRBJ1-5, with D tentatively TRBD1 (5 bases). The germline gives CDR1 GTSNPN, CDR2 SVGIG (reference sequence). CDR3 size: 13 residues. Trimming removed 2 bases at V and 6 bases at J, with 11 bases between. The CDR3: CAWSFGHSQPQHF. The DNA of the CDR3 is TGTGCCTGGAGTTTCGGACACAGTCAGCCCCAGCATTTT.

The chain carries TRBV9 and TRBJ2-5; D is possibly TRBD1 (6 bases). Germline-derived CDR1 and CDR2 are SGDLS and YYNGEE. There are 15 residues in the CDR3. V was clipped by 5 bases and J by 5 bases, with 19 bases between them. The CDR3 is CASSLGTRVVETQYF. The CDR3 DNA follows: TGTGCCAGCAGTCTCGGGACACGGGTTGTGGAGACCCAGTACTTC.

About this clone: An end of the junction differs from the germline gene, which may be a read error. This sample also contains other DNA sequences that code for the same CDR3. V is TRBV7-7 and J is TRBJ2-5; TRBD1 matches at 8 bases. The CDR3 is 14 amino acids. Germline CDR1 is SSHAT and CDR2 is FNYEAQ (reference sequence). The CDR3: CASSFGQGGETQYF. CDR3 bases: TGTGCTAGCAGCTTTGGACAGGGTGGAGAGACCCAGTACTTC.

The rearrangement uses TRBV6-5 and TRBJ1-6; D possibly corresponds to TRBD1 (5 bases). The CDR3 is made up of 15 amino acids. Trimming pared 6 bases from V and 7 bases from J, leaving 16 bases between. Germline CDR1 is MNHEY and CDR2 is SVGAGI. The CDR3 DNA sequence: TGTGCCAGCAGCCAACCGGGGGGTGGAAATTCACCCCTCCACTTT. Protein: CASSQPGGGNSPLHF.

The chain couples TRBV7-2 to TRBJ2-7; D call uncertain. The V end lost 5 bases, the J end lost 2 bases, and 7 bases lay between the germline ends. Germline V gene data show CDR1 as SGHTA and CDR2 as FQGNSA. This CDR3 is built from 12 residues. Here the CDR3 reads CASSSKTYEQYF. For the CDR3, the DNA is TGTGCCAGCAGCAGCAAGACCTACGAGCAGTACTTC.